These T cell receptor beta chains were read from a single sample in a study of immune cell composition in non-small cell lung cancer. The method was immunoSEQ multiplex PCR; TCRdb's version includes in-frame clones alone and lacks a portion of them. The repertoire holds more than 4,000 clones, with approximately 91% as singletons. Source material: non-adjacent lung tissue. Source of these receptors: a human donor with non-small cell lung cancer. Some clones in this sample may be carry-over from other donors' samples. CDR3s include the opening cysteine and the closing phenylalanine or tryptophan.

CASSPTREPYNEQFF,TRBJ2-1,TRBV7-3
CAWIKRDRSTEAFF,TRBJ1-1,TRBV30
CASSGISGRPGELFF,TRBJ2-2,TRBV25-1
CASSSRVGETQYF,TRBJ2-5,TRBV13
CASSTGQLNSYEQYF,TRBJ2-7,TRBV5-1
CASNEGPQPQHF,TRBJ1-5,TRBV28
CASRRGQGAWDVKNIQYF,TRBJ2-4,TRBV2
CASSLGDNQPQHF,TRBJ1-5,TRBV5-1
CASSNRDRGGEEQYF,TRBJ2-7,TRBV21-1
CATSSLNRGLETQYF,TRBJ2-5,TRBV15
CASSLLAGTDTQYF,TRBJ2-3,TRBV11-2
CASSDNTDTQYF,TRBJ2-3,TRBV6-1
CASSLPRDSIVGELFF,TRBJ2-2,TRBV5-6
CASSPRLADEQYF,TRBJ2-7,TRBV7-3
CASSLVASSGRADTQYF,TRBJ2-3,TRBV7-9
CASSPNYNTDTQYF,TRBJ2-3,TRBV18
CASSNFEGVNSPLHF,TRBJ1-6,TRBV5-6
CASSLATDWAQYF,TRBJ2-5,TRBV7-2
CASSGYRVRTDTQYF,TRBJ2-3,TRBV28
CASSLGSGNYGYTF,TRBJ1-2,TRBV5-1
CASKVLLSGEQYF,TRBJ2-7,TRBV6-5
CASSQAVPPDTQYF,TRBJ2-3,TRBV14
CASSFWGGTEAFF,TRBJ1-1,TRBV27
CSAGTDNGYTF,TRBJ1-2,TRBV29-1
CASSLEPGRETQYF,TRBJ2-5,TRBV5-1
CASSPIHATNEKLFF,TRBJ1-4,TRBV6-6
CASSTRQVLHSGNTIYF,TRBJ1-3,TRBV19
CASCNRGGVQPQHF,TRBJ1-5,TRBV28
CASSQADRVGTEAFF,TRBJ1-1,TRBV7-9
CASSFSLGQQETQYF,TRBJ2-5,TRBV7-2
CASGSSGYTDTQYF,TRBJ2-3,TRBV2
CASSRLGQGNEQYF,TRBJ2-7,TRBV4-1
CAWSRDRRDYGYTF,TRBJ1-2,TRBV30
CASSLPGGVYNEQFF,TRBJ2-1,TRBV11-1
CASSQEKGLAYEQYF,TRBJ2-7,TRBV4-3
CASSKAYWTGERCQPQHF,TRBJ1-5,TRBV21-1
CASREGGSPLHF,TRBJ1-6,TRBV25-1
CASSWTSGGHNEQFF,TRBJ2-1,TRBV5-5
CASSLLRGRNTEAFF,TRBJ1-1,TRBV11-1
CASSLRGLAGNTIYF,TRBJ1-3,TRBV5-1
CASRRGENTGELFF,TRBJ2-2,TRBV7-3
CASSLIPGGRGGRETQYF,TRBJ2-5,TRBV7-3
CASSSLSSYEQYF,TRBJ2-7,TRBV7-8
CAISESAGGGSGNTIYF,TRBJ1-3,TRBV10-3
CASSQPLAGGHEQYF,TRBJ2-7,TRBV28
CALNRDRVPEAFF,TRBJ1-1,TRBV30
CASSPVPGQHNSYEQYF,TRBJ2-7,TRBV18
CAWKGGTANEKLFF,TRBJ1-4,TRBV30
CASSLGLAGAGETQYF,TRBJ2-5,TRBV11-2
CASSPTSGRGSDTQYF,TRBJ2-3,TRBV4-3
CASSLTSGRTDTQYF,TRBJ2-3,TRBV7-9
CASSEQQGSGGSYNEQFF,TRBJ2-1,TRBV2
CASSQGPGGDEQYF,TRBJ2-7,TRBV14
CASSFTSGSYNEQFF,TRBJ2-1,TRBV5-1